This T cell receptor (beta chain) originates from a study of cytomegalovirus exposure and HLA in healthy donors. Study-level points and caveats: Analyses of presence/absence relied on an assumption of roughly uniform sequencing depth across donors.

The study ran its PCR with 60 Vbeta and 13 Jbeta primers. Generated by immunoSEQ multiplex PCR, the TCRdb table keeps only in-frame clones and is missing some. The repertoire consists of around 160,000 clones, with around 67% occurring once and the leading ten covering 1.5% to 2%. A note on this clone: Its antigen is currently unknown.

The germline gives CDR1 LNHDA, CDR2 SQIVND (reference sequence). The CDR3 spans 15 residues. The sequence was obtained from a woman younger than 35 in good health and CMV-seronegative. This sequence joins TRBV19 and TRBJ2-5; D gene ambiguous. The J call may be faulty, since TRBJ2-7 better matches the DNA end. Material: PBMCs. The CDR3 DNA reads TGTGCCAGTAGTATCTCGACCGAGGCCCACTACGAGCAGTACTTC. Translating it yields CASSISTEAHYEQYF.